This T cell receptor beta chain was recorded in a study of TIL therapy for anti-PD-1-resistant metastatic lung cancer. Note on this clone: The antigen is not known.

Time point denoted: pre-treatment sample, taken before nivolumab and TIL therapy. This was the immunoSEQ v3 assay. Survey-level samples got approximately 1.8 million read pairs; deep-level samples got about 4.5-6.5 million. TCRdb's table, derived via immunoSEQ multiplex PCR, lists solely in-frame clones and lacks some. The sample lists approximately 57,000 clones; around four fifths were seen once. Overall study results and limits: After infusion, TIL clonotypes partly replaced peripheral T cells and declined over months.

V was pared by 3 bases and J by 6 bases, with 14 bases of the junction left unmatched. CDR1 is KGHSH and CDR2 is LQKENI in the germline V gene. The CDR3 runs 16 residues. The chain is built from TRBV18 and TRBJ2-7, with 7 bases lining up with TRBD2. Sequenced here: blood, sampled at baseline. The sequence was obtained from a person between 30 and 79 years old with non-small cell lung cancer. CDR3 DNA sequence: TGTGCCAGCTCACCCCCCACGGCCCGGGGGGTGGTCGAGCAGTACTTC. Translated, it gives CASSPPTARGVVEQYF.